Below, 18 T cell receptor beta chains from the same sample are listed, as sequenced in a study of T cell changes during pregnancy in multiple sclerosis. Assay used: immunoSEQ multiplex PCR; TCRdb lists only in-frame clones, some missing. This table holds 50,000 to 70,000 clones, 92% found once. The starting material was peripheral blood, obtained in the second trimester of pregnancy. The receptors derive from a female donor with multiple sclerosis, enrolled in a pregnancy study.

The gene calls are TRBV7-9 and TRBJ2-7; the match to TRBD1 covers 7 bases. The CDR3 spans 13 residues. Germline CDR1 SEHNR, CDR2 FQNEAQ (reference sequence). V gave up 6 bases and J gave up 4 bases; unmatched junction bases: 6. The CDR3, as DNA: TGTGCCAGCAGATGGGACAGCGCGTACGAGCAGTACTTC. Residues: CASRWDSAYEQYF.

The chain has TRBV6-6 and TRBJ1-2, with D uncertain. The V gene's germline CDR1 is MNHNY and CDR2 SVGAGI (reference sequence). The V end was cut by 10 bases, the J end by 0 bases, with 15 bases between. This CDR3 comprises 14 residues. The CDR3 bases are TGTGCCACCCCGGGTTTGAGTTCTAACTATGGCTACACCTTC. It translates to CATPGLSSNYGYTF.

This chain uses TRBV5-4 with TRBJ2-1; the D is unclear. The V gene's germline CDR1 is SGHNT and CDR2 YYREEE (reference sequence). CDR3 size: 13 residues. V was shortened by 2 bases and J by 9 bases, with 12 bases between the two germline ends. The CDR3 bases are TGTGCCAGCAGCTTCGAACCCACAGCTGAGCAGTTCTTC. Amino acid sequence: CASSFEPTAEQFF.

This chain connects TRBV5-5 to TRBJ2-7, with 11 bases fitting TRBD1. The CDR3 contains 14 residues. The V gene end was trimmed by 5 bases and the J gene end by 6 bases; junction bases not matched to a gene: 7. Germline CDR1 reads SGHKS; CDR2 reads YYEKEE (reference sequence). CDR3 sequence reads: CASRPDRGRGEQYF. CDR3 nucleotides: TGTGCCAGCAGACCGGACAGGGGGCGCGGCGAGCAGTACTTC.

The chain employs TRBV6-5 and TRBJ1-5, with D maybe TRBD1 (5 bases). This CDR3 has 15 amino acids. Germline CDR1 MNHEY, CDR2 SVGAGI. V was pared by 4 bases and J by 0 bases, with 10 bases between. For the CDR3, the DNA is TGTGCCAGCAGTTTTGACAGCTATAGCAATCAGCCCCAGCATTTT. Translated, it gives CASSFDSYSNQPQHF.

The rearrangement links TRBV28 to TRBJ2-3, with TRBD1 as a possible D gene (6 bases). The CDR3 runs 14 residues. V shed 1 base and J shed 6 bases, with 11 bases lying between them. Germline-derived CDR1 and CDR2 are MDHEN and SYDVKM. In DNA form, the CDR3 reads TGTGCCAGCAGTTTATACAGGGTGATGGATACGCAGTATTTT. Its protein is CASSLYRVMDTQYF. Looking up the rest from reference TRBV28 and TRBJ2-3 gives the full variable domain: DVKVTQSSRYLVKRTGEKVFLECVQDMDHENMFWYRQDPGLGLRLIYFSYDVKMKEKGDIPEGYSVSREKKERFSLILESASTNQTSMYLCASSLYRVMDTQYFGPGTRLTVL.

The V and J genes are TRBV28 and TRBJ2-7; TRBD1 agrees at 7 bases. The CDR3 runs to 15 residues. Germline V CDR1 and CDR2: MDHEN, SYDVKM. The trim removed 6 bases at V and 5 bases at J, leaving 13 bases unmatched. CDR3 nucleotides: TGTGCCAGCAGCAAAGGGTGGGACAGAGCCAACGAGCAGTACTTC. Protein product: CASSKGWDRANEQYF.

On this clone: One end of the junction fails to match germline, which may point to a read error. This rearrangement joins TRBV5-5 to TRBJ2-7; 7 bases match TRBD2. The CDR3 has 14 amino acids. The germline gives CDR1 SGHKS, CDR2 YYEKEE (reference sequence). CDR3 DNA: TGTGCCAGCACCTTGGGCGGGAGTAGCTACGAGCAGTACTTC. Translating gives CASTLGGSSYEQYF.

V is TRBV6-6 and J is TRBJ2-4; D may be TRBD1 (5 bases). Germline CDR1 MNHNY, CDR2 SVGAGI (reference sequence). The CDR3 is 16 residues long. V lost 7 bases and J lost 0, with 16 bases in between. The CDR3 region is CASTEETTGAKNIQYF. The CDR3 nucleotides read TGTGCCAGCACCGAAGAGACAACAGGAGCCAAAAACATTCAGTACTTC.

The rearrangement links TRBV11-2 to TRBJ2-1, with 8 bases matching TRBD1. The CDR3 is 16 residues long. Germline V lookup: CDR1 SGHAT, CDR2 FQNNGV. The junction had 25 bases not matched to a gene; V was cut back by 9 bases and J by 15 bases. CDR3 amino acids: CASRAPGTGNRQRRFF. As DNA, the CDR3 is TGTGCCAGTAGAGCTCCCGGGACAGGTAACCGACAGCGGCGGTTCTTC. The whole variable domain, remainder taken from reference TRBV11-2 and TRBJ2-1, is EAGVAQSPRYKIIEKRQSVAFWCNPISGHATLYWYQQILGQGPKLLIQFQNNGVVDDSQLPKDRFSAERLKGVDSTLKIQPAKLEDSAVYLCASRAPGTGNRQRRFFGPGTRLTVL.

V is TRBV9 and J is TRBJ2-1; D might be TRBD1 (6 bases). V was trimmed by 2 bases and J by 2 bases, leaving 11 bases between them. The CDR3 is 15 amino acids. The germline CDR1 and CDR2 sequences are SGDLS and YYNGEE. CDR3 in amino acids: CASSVSGETYNEQFF. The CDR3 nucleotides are TGTGCCAGCAGCGTGTCAGGGGAGACCTACAATGAGCAGTTCTTC.

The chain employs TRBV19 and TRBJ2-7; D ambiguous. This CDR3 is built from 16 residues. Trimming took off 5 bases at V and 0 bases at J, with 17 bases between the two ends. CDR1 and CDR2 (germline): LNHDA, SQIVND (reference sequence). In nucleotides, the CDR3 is TGTGCCAGTAGTTACGGTTACTGGGCCAGCTCCTACGAGCAGTACTTC. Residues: CASSYGYWASSYEQYF.

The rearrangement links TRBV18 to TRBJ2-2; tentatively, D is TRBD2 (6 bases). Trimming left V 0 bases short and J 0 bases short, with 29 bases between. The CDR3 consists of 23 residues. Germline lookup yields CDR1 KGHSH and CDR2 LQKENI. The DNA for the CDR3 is TGTGCCAGCTCACCACCGGTTGTCCTTGGATTCGGGCGGGGACCGGCGAACACCGGGGAGCTGTTTTTT. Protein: CASSPPVVLGFGRGPANTGELFF.

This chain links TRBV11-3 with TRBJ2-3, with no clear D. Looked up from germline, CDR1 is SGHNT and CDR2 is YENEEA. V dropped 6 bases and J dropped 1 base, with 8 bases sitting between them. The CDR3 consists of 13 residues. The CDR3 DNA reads TGTGCCAGCAGAAAATCCGGCACAGATACGCAGTATTTT. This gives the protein CASRKSGTDTQYF.

The CDR3 sequence: CASSFGPANYGYTF. As DNA, the CDR3 is TGTGCCAGCAGCTTTGGTCCGGCTAACTATGGCTACACCTTC. The chain carries TRBV7-9 and TRBJ1-2; D not certain. Germline CDR1 SEHNR, CDR2 FQNEAQ (reference sequence). The ends were cut back, 3 bases at V and 0 bases at J, with 8 bases in the middle. This CDR3 spans 14 amino acids.

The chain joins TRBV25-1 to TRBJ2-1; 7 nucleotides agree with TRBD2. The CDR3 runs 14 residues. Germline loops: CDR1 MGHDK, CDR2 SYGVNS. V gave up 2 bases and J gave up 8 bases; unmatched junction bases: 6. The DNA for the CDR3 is TGTGCCAGCAGTGAAGCGGGAGACTTTGATGAGCAGTTCTTC. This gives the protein CASSEAGDFDEQFF.

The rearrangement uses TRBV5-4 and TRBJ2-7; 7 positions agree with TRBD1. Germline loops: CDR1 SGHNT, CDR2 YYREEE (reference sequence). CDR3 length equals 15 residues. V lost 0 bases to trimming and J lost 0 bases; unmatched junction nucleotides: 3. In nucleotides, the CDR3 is TGTGCCAGCAGCTTGGGTGGGACAGACTCCTACGAGCAGTACTTC. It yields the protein CASSLGGTDSYEQYF. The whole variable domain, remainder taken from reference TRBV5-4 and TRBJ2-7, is ETGVTQSPTHLIKTRGQQVTLRCSSQSGHNTVSWYQQALGQGPQFIFQYYREEENGRGNFPPRFSGLQFPNYSSELNVNALELDDSALYLCASSLGGTDSYEQYFGPGTRLTVT.

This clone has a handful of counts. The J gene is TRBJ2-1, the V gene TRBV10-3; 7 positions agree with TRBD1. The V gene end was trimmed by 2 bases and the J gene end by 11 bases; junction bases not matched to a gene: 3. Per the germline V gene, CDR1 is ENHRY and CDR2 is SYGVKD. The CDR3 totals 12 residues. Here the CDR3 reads CAISEADRKQFF. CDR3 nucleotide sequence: TGTGCCATCAGTGAGGCGGACAGGAAGCAGTTCTTC.